This TCR beta chain originates from a study of cytomegalovirus exposure and HLA in healthy donors. This clone was detected once. Its antigen is currently unknown. Primers included in the PCR were 60 Vbeta and 13 Jbeta primers. In the study's own analysis: Roughly 10 million shared chains were among approximately 80 million unique TCR beta chains counted in a later analysis. Some clones are missing from TCRdb's copy, which holds only in-frame ones; the method was immunoSEQ multiplex PCR. V, J and clone size were drawn from that table, and D and trimming were deduced from the DNA. The data show about 150,000 clones, with 70% to 90% seen just once and 5.6% held by the top ten. With 0 bases clipped from V and 5 bases from J, the junction kept 1 base outside the gene matches. CDR3 size: 14 residues. Looked up from germline, CDR1 is GTSNPN and CDR2 is SVGIG (reference sequence). General observations from the study: CMV serostatus was the sole immune exposure data available. Confirmation was obtained in vitro that a few CMV-associated chains are specific for CMV antigens. Versus the approximately 700-donor mean, an Asian-associated ancestry cluster reportedly showed fewer N-insertions in a later analysis.

This sequence joins TRBV30 and TRBJ2-5, with TRBD2 identical over 12 bases. The TCR was taken from a woman in her 40s in good health and CMV-seropositive. The sequencing input was PBMCs. For the CDR3, the DNA is TGTGCCTGGAGTGTACTAGCGGGAGGCGAGACCCAGTACTTC. Protein: CAWSVLAGGETQYF.